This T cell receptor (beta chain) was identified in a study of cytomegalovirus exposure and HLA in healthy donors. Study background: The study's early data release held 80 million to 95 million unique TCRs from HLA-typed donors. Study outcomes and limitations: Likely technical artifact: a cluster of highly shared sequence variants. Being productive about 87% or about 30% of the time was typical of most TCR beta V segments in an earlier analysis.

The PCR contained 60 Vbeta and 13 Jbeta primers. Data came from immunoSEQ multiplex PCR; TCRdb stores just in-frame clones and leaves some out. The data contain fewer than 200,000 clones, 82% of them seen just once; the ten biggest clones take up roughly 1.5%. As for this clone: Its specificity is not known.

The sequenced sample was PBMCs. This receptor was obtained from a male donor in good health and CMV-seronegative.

The CDR3 here is CASSSDRLNEKLFF. CDR3 in DNA: TGTGCCAGCAGTTCGGACAGGCTGAATGAAAAACTGTTTTTT. The chain is built from TRBV28 and TRBJ1-4; 7 nucleotides agree with TRBD1. V dropped 4 bases and J dropped 5; count of bases not matched to a gene: 4. The CDR3 extends over 14 amino acids. Germline V gene data show CDR1 as MDHEN and CDR2 as SYDVKM.